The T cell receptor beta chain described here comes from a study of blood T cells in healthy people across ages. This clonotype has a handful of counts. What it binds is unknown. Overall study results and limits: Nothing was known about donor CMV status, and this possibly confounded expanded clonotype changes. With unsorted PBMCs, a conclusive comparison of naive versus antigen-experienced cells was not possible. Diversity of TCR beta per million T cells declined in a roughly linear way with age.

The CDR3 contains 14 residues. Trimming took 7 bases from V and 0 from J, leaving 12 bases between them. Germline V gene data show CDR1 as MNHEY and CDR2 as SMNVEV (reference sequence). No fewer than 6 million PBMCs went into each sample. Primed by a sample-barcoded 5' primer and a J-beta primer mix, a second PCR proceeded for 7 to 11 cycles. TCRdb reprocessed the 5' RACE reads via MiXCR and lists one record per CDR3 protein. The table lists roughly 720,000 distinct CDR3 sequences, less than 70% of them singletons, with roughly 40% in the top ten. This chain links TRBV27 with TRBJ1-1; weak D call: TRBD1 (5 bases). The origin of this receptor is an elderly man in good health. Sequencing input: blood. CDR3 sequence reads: CASKRGSMNTEAFF. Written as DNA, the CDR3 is TGTGCCAGCAAAAGGGGCAGCATGAACACTGAAGCTTTCTTT.